The rows below give T cell receptor beta chains drawn from one sample of a study of CD8+CD57+ T cells in acquired aplastic anemia. TCRdb analysed the reads with MiXCR anew, one entry per CDR3 protein. In the table there are roughly 130,000 distinct CDR3 sequences, 48% of which are singletons. The sample consisted of sorted CD4+, CD8+, or CD8+CD57+ T cells (not recorded which) from PBMCs. Source of these receptors: a human donor in good health, serving as a control. Both conserved end residues are part of each CDR3. Each record gives: CDR3 length, J gene, D gene, V gene, clone size, CDR3 protein, CDR3 DNA. D genes are given only for firm matches. The size field is filled for only some rows; it gives once, few, many or a size class.

cdr3_length: 16; j_call: TRBJ1-3; d_call: TRBD1; v_call: TRBV3-1; clone_size: few; cdr3_aa: CASSQRGQGGGNTIYF; cdr3_nt: TGTGCCAGCAGCCAACGAGGACAGGGAGGTGGAAACACCATATATTTT
cdr3_length: 13; j_call: TRBJ1-3; d_call: .; v_call: TRBV20-1; clone_size: .; cdr3_aa: CSASNPAKNTIYF; cdr3_nt: TGCAGTGCTAGTAACCCGGCCAAAAACACCATATATTTT
cdr3_length: 19; j_call: TRBJ1-6; d_call: .; v_call: TRBV6-2/TRBV6-3; clone_size: many; cdr3_aa: CASSYSKTAPNNYNSPLHF; cdr3_nt: TGTGCCAGCAGTTACTCCAAGACAGCCCCAAACAATTATAATTCACCCCTCCACTTT
cdr3_length: 14; j_call: TRBJ1-5; d_call: TRBD1; v_call: TRBV12-3/TRBV12-4; clone_size: many; cdr3_aa: CASRSSGGNQPQHF; cdr3_nt: TGTGCCAGCAGGAGCTCAGGGGGGAATCAGCCCCAGCATTTT
cdr3_length: 15; j_call: TRBJ1-5; d_call: .; v_call: TRBV15; clone_size: .; cdr3_aa: CATSRVDRSNQPQHF; cdr3_nt: TGTGCCACCAGCAGAGTTGACAGGAGCAATCAGCCCCAGCATTTT
cdr3_length: 17; j_call: TRBJ1-6; d_call: .; v_call: TRBV4-1; clone_size: .; cdr3_aa: CASSPSQGLVLGSPLHF; cdr3_nt: TGCGCCAGCAGCCCATCCCAAGGGTTGGTCCTTGGTTCACCCCTCCACTTT
cdr3_length: 14; j_call: TRBJ1-2; d_call: TRBD1; v_call: TRBV29-1; clone_size: many; cdr3_aa: CSVVGTGNDYGYTF; cdr3_nt: TGCAGCGTCGTCGGGACAGGGAATGACTATGGCTACACCTTC
cdr3_length: 17; j_call: TRBJ2-7; d_call: .; v_call: TRBV6-2/TRBV6-3; clone_size: many; cdr3_aa: CASSYPIQDSSSYEQYF; cdr3_nt: TGTGCCAGCAGTTACCCCATACAGGATTCAAGCTCCTACGAGCAGTACTTC
cdr3_length: 14; j_call: TRBJ1-2; d_call: .; v_call: TRBV11-2; clone_size: many; cdr3_aa: CASSPMGETYGYTF; cdr3_nt: TGTGCCAGCAGCCCCATGGGCGAAACCTATGGCTACACCTTC
cdr3_length: 16; j_call: TRBJ1-3; d_call: .; v_call: TRBV5-4; clone_size: many; cdr3_aa: CASSYTGLVFGNTIYF; cdr3_nt: TGTGCCAGCAGCTATACAGGGTTAGTCTTTGGAAACACCATATATTTT
cdr3_length: 14; j_call: TRBJ2-3; d_call: .; v_call: TRBV7-2; clone_size: .; cdr3_aa: CASRDRKDTDTQYF; cdr3_nt: TGTGCCAGCAGGGACAGAAAGGACACAGATACGCAGTATTTT
cdr3_length: 14; j_call: TRBJ2-7; d_call: .; v_call: TRBV5-1; clone_size: .; cdr3_aa: CASSLEGYSYEQYF; cdr3_nt: TGCGCCAGCAGCTTGGAAGGGTACTCCTACGAGCAGTACTTC
cdr3_length: 15; j_call: TRBJ2-3; d_call: .; v_call: TRBV11-2; clone_size: once; cdr3_aa: CASSTQAGTTDTQYF; cdr3_nt: TGTGCCAGCAGCACCCAGGCGGGAACCACAGATACGCAGTATTTT
cdr3_length: 13; j_call: TRBJ1-5; d_call: .; v_call: TRBV4-3; clone_size: few; cdr3_aa: CASSHTGTQPQHF; cdr3_nt: TGCGCCAGCAGCCATACAGGGACTCAGCCCCAGCATTTT
cdr3_length: 13; j_call: TRBJ1-1; d_call: .; v_call: TRBV29-1; clone_size: .; cdr3_aa: CSASWAEGTEAFF; cdr3_nt: TGCAGCGCCTCGTGGGCAGAGGGCACTGAAGCTTTCTTT
cdr3_length: 13; j_call: TRBJ1-2; d_call: .; v_call: TRBV19; clone_size: .; cdr3_aa: CASSVEGIYGYTF; cdr3_nt: TGTGCCAGTAGTGTAGAGGGGATCTATGGCTACACCTTC
cdr3_length: 15; j_call: TRBJ2-1; d_call: .; v_call: TRBV24-1; clone_size: .; cdr3_aa: CATYQAPGSYNEQFF; cdr3_nt: TGTGCCACTTATCAGGCCCCCGGCTCCTACAATGAGCAGTTCTTC
cdr3_length: 17; j_call: TRBJ2-2; d_call: TRBD2; v_call: TRBV11-2; clone_size: .; cdr3_aa: CASSLPLAGPNTGELFF; cdr3_nt: TGTGCCAGCAGCCTCCCCCTAGCGGGACCCAACACCGGGGAGCTGTTTTTT
cdr3_length: 12; j_call: TRBJ1-1; d_call: .; v_call: TRBV6-1; clone_size: many; cdr3_aa: CASSRGPTEAFF; cdr3_nt: TGTGCCAGCAGTCGGGGTCCAACTGAAGCTTTCTTT
cdr3_length: 12; j_call: TRBJ1-4; d_call: .; v_call: TRBV2; clone_size: few; cdr3_aa: CASTRDGEKLFF; cdr3_nt: TGTGCCAGCACCAGGGATGGGGAAAAACTGTTTTTT
cdr3_length: 13; j_call: TRBJ2-1; d_call: .; v_call: TRBV10-3; clone_size: .; cdr3_aa: CATGSGAALEQFF; cdr3_nt: TGTGCCACGGGATCGGGGGCGGCCTTAGAGCAGTTCTTC
cdr3_length: 13; j_call: TRBJ2-5; d_call: TRBD1; v_call: TRBV7-2; clone_size: .; cdr3_aa: CASSKQGRETQYF; cdr3_nt: TGTGCCAGCAGCAAACAGGGGCGGGAGACCCAGTACTTC
cdr3_length: 15; j_call: TRBJ2-3; d_call: TRBD1; v_call: TRBV20-1; clone_size: .; cdr3_aa: CSARGDRGSADTQYF; cdr3_nt: TGCAGTGCTAGGGGGGACAGGGGGTCTGCAGATACGCAGTATTTT
cdr3_length: 16; j_call: TRBJ2-1; d_call: TRBD1; v_call: TRBV19; clone_size: .; cdr3_aa: CASSPWGTEPYNEQFF; cdr3_nt: TGTGCCAGTAGCCCCTGGGGGACAGAGCCCTACAATGAGCAGTTCTTC
cdr3_length: 15; j_call: TRBJ2-3; d_call: TRBD1; v_call: TRBV19; clone_size: many; cdr3_aa: CASSTGQGAEDTQYF; cdr3_nt: TGTGCCAGTAGTACCGGACAGGGGGCAGAAGATACGCAGTATTTT
cdr3_length: 15; j_call: TRBJ1-1; d_call: TRBD1; v_call: TRBV29-1; clone_size: .; cdr3_aa: CSVGGQEGFGTEAFF; cdr3_nt: TGCAGCGTTGGTGGACAGGAGGGGTTTGGAACTGAAGCTTTCTTT
cdr3_length: 13; j_call: TRBJ1-6; d_call: .; v_call: TRBV10-2; clone_size: .; cdr3_aa: CARDSSYNSPLHF; cdr3_nt: TGCGCCAGGGACAGCTCCTATAATTCACCCCTCCACTTT
cdr3_length: 14; j_call: TRBJ1-1; d_call: .; v_call: TRBV5-1; clone_size: many; cdr3_aa: CASSLIGQNTEAFF; cdr3_nt: TGCGCCAGCAGCTTGATCGGCCAGAACACTGAAGCTTTCTTT
cdr3_length: 18; j_call: TRBJ2-5; d_call: TRBD2; v_call: TRBV6-6; clone_size: many; cdr3_aa: CASSYSLLAGALQETQYF; cdr3_nt: TGTGCCAGCAGTTACTCTTTGCTAGCGGGGGCCCTTCAAGAGACCCAGTACTTC
cdr3_length: 14; j_call: TRBJ2-3; d_call: .; v_call: TRBV6-1; clone_size: many; cdr3_aa: CASSRDLHTDTQYF; cdr3_nt: TGTGCCAGCAGCCGGGACTTGCACACAGATACGCAGTATTTT
cdr3_length: 18; j_call: TRBJ2-7; d_call: .; v_call: TRBV10-1; clone_size: few; cdr3_aa: CASKRPAGLSGVPYEQYF; cdr3_nt: TGCGCCAGCAAGCGACCGGCAGGCCTGAGTGGGGTTCCCTACGAGCAGTACTTC
cdr3_length: 15; j_call: TRBJ2-5; d_call: TRBD2; v_call: TRBV10-3; clone_size: many; cdr3_aa: CAISESGESQETQYF; cdr3_nt: TGTGCCATCAGTGAAAGCGGGGAGTCCCAAGAGACCCAGTACTTC
cdr3_length: 13; j_call: TRBJ1-2; d_call: .; v_call: TRBV15; clone_size: .; cdr3_aa: CATSRGGSNGYTF; cdr3_nt: TGTGCCACCAGCAGAGGGGGGTCGAATGGCTACACCTTC
cdr3_length: 13; j_call: TRBJ1-1; d_call: .; v_call: TRBV4-3; clone_size: many; cdr3_aa: CASSAQVNTEAFF; cdr3_nt: TGCGCCAGCAGCGCGCAGGTAAACACTGAAGCTTTCTTT
cdr3_length: 12; j_call: TRBJ2-7; d_call: .; v_call: TRBV19; clone_size: .; cdr3_aa: CASTSVSYEQYF; cdr3_nt: TGTGCCAGTACATCAGTATCCTACGAGCAGTACTTC
cdr3_length: 12; j_call: TRBJ1-1; d_call: .; v_call: TRBV10-2; clone_size: few; cdr3_aa: CASSWGNTEAFF; cdr3_nt: TGCGCCAGCAGTTGGGGGAACACTGAAGCTTTCTTT
cdr3_length: 12; j_call: TRBJ1-6; d_call: .; v_call: TRBV7-9; clone_size: .; cdr3_aa: CASSSADSPLHF; cdr3_nt: TGTGCCAGCAGCTCCGCGGATTCACCCCTCCACTTT
cdr3_length: 15; j_call: TRBJ1-1; d_call: .; v_call: TRBV6-5; clone_size: many; cdr3_aa: CASVRDLFSNTEAFF; cdr3_nt: TGTGCCAGCGTCCGGGACCTATTCTCGAACACTGAAGCTTTCTTT
cdr3_length: 14; j_call: TRBJ2-6; d_call: .; v_call: TRBV19; clone_size: .; cdr3_aa: CATLDGGTTNVLTF; cdr3_nt: TGTGCCACCTTGGACGGGGGAACGACCAACGTCCTGACTTTC
cdr3_length: 15; j_call: TRBJ2-3; d_call: .; v_call: TRBV12-3/TRBV12-4; clone_size: .; cdr3_aa: CASSSATSKGDTQYF; cdr3_nt: TGTGCCAGCAGTAGTGCAACTAGCAAGGGAGATACGCAGTATTTT